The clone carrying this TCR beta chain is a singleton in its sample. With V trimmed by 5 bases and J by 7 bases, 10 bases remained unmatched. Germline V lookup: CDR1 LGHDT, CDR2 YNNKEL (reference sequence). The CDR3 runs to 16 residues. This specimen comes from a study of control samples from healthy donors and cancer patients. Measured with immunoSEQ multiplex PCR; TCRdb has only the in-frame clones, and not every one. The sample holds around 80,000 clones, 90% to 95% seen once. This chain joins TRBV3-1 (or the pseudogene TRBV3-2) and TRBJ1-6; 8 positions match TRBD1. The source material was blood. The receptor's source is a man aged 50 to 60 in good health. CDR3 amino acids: CASSALGQGRNSPLHF. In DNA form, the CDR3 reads TGTGCCAGCAGCGCTTTAGGACAGGGACGGAATTCACCCCTCCACTTT.